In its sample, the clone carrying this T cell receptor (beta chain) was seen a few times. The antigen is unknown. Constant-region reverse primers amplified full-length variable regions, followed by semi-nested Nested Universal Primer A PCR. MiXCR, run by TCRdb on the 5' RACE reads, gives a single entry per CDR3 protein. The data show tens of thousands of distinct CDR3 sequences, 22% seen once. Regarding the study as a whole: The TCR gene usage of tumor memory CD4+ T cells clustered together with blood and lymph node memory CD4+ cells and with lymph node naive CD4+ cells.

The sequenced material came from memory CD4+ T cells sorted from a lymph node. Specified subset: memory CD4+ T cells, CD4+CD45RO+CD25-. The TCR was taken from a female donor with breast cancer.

CDR3 in amino acids: CASTPGTFPYNEQFF. The CDR3 bases are TGTGCCAGCACCCCCGGGACTTTCCCCTACAATGAGCAGTTCTTC. The chain carries TRBV7-2 and TRBJ2-1; tentatively, D is TRBD2 (6 bases). CDR3 length equals 15 residues. Between the trimmed V and J ends, which lost 7 bases and 2 bases, there was a span of 15 bases. Germline V gene sequence: CDR1 SGHTA, CDR2 FQGNSA.